This TCR beta chain was sequenced for a study of OX40 agonist ivuxolimab in advanced cancers. Across the study: Ivuxolimab was administered intravenously to patients at 0.01 to 10 mg/kg every 2 weeks. Earlier treatment with anti-PD-1, anti-PD-L1 or anti-CTLA-4 was permitted, and 30% to 40% had received some.

Study-wide results and caveats: Doses of 0.1 to 3.0 mg/kg were accompanied by clonal expansion of CD4+ and CD8+ blood T cells by week 6.

The CDR3 contains 13 residues. V was cut by 4 bases and J by 1 base, with 5 bases left in between. CDR1 MNHNS and CDR2 SASEGT come from the germline V gene. Systemic immunosuppression or autoimmune disease history was grounds to exclude patients. This table comes from immunoSEQ multiplex PCR, and its TCRdb copy is limited to in-frame clones, with some not included. This table has about 60,000 clones, roughly 86% appearing once. Of note for this clone: Its antigen is unknown.

The clonotype comes from an adult with an advanced solid tumor such as melanoma, head and neck, liver or kidney cancer. The chain has TRBV6-1 and TRBJ2-1; the D is unclear. Sequencing used CD4+ or CD8+ T cells sorted from blood, obtained in a trial of the OX40 agonist ivuxolimab. The chain's CDR3 is CASSVQSYNEQFF. The CDR3 coding sequence is TGTGCCAGCAGTGTGCAGTCCTACAATGAGCAGTTCTTC.